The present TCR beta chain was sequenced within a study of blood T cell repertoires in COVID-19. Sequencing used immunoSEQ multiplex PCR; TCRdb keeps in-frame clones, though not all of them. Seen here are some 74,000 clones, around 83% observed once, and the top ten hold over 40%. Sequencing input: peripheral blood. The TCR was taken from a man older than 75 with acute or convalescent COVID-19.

CDR3 nucleotides: TGTGCCAGTAGTAGGGGGCAGGGGGTTAATCAGCCCCAGCATTTT. It is translated as CASSRGQGVNQPQHF. The V gene is TRBV19, the J gene TRBJ1-5, with 7 nucleotides matching TRBD1. Germline CDR1 reads LNHDA; CDR2 reads SQIVND (reference sequence). The CDR3 length is 15 residues. V trimming: 4 bases; J trimming: 4 bases; junction bases outside the gene matches: 7.